Reported below is one TCR beta chain. There is no known antigen for this receptor. It has no much larger one-base neighbor in the sample; base qualities were not kept. The entry originates in a study of blood T cell repertoires in COVID-19 (dated by TCRdb to about 2020). About the study as a whole: Samples covering the acute and convalescent phases of COVID-19 were provided by collaborators in the United States, Italy and Spain. The prospective study material was composed of cDNA or gDNA derived from T cells, B-cell-depleted T cells, or PBMCs. Deeply sampled blood TCRbeta repertoires from subjects exposed to, actively infected with, or recovered from COVID-19 were included in the dataset. The repertoires were released in a freely available public database intended as a resource for research on the immune response to SARS-CoV-2. Samples were obtained from the ongoing ImmuneRACE study (first 160 participants) and from about 1,300 subjects provided by 6 global collaborators. The sample metadata nearly always contained a de-identified subject ID, COVID-19 status, age in years and sex. Where HLA class I and class II types were available, the types were taken from metadata supplied by the sample provider, not from assay-based typing.

What the work shows at the level of the full study, not this receptor alone: How much clinical and demographic metadata was included differed by source and by participant, and the metadata was provided uncurated.

TCRbeta CDR3 regions were amplified from genomic DNA using the immunoSEQ Assay, a bias-controlled multiplex PCR. From the authors' description of their analysis: Nucleated cell counts per sample were estimated from amplification of reference gene primers within the assay. To quantify the absolute abundance of each unique TCRbeta CDR3 rearrangement, sequence reads were collapsed and filtered. For each sample, productive Simpson clonality was calculated by taking the square root of Simpson's diversity index across productive rearrangements. This immuneACCESS table, as held by TCRdb, lists in-frame sequences with V and J called but not all clones. Of the missing ones, under half trace to an unresolved V gene in checked studies; the others have no known cause. The V and J calls and clone size are taken from that table; D and trimming were inferred from the DNA. The sample table contains about 80,000 clones; only one count was recorded for around 88% of them. 5.5% to 7.5% of the sample is taken by the ten largest.

Each collaborating institution followed its own protocols to collect whole blood in K2EDTA tubes. Collaborator samples were shipped for TCRbeta analysis as frozen whole blood, isolated PBMCs, or DNA extracted from either sample type. CDR1 and CDR2, per the germline V gene (reference sequence), are MNHNY and SVGAGI. The CDR3 sequence holds 13 residues, the cysteine and phenylalanine included. The only DNA kept is the CDR3, 39 bases in frame from the first base. V gives up 7 bases and J gives up 2 bases, and the segment between their germline ends measures 11 bases. The chain couples TRBV6-6 to TRBJ1-2; the best D guess is TRBD1, with 5 bases matching. This clonotype was obtained from a woman of 80 years or more with acute or convalescent COVID-19. Sequencing was done on a sample of peripheral blood. The CDR3 loop reads CASTAGRNYGYTF. In nucleotide form, the sequence is TGTGCCAGCACGGCGGGACGGAACTATGGCTACACCTTC.